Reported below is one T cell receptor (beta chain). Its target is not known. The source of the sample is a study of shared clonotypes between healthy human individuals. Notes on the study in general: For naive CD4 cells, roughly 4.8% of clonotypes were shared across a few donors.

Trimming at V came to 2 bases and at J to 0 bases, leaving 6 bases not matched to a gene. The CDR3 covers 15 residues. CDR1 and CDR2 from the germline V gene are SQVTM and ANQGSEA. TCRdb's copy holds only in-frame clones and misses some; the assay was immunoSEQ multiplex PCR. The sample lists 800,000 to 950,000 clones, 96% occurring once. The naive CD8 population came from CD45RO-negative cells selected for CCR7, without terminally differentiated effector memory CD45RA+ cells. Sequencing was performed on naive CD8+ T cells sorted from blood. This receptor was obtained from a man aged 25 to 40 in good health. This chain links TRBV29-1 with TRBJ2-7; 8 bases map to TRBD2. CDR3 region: CSVELSGSDSYEQYF. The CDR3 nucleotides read TGCAGCGTTGAACTGAGCGGGAGTGACTCCTACGAGCAGTACTTC.